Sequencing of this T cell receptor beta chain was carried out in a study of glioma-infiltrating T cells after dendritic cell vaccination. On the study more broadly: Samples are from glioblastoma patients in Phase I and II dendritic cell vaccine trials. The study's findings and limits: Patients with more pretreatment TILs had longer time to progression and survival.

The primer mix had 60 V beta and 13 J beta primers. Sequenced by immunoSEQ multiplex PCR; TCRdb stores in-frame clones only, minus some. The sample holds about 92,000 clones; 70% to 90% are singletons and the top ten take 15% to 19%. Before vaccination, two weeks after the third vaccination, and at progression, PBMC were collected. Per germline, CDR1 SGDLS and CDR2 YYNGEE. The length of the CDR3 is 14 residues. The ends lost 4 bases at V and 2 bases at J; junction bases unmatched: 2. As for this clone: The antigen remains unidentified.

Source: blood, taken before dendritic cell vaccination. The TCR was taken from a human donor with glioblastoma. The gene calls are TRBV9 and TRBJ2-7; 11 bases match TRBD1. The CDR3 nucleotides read TGTGCCAGCAGCCCGGGACAGGGGGCCTACGAGCAGTACTTC. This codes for CASSPGQGAYEQYF.